These 2 T cell receptor beta chains were all obtained from the same sample, sequenced in a study of control samples from healthy donors and cancer patients. The assay was immunoSEQ multiplex PCR, and TCRdb's table has in-frame clones only and misses some. The sample includes around 81,000 clones, 85% to 95% of them seen just once. Sequenced material: blood. All receptors derive from a woman aged 25 to 39 in good health.

The genes are TRBV7-3 and TRBJ1-1; unclear D gene. Germline-derived CDR1 and CDR2 are SGHTA and FQGTGA. The V end lost 0 bases, the J end lost 2 bases, and 10 bases lay between the germline ends. CDR3 length equals 15 residues. The CDR3 loop is CASSLTGSHNTEAFF. CDR3 DNA sequence: TGTGCCAGCAGCTTAACAGGGAGTCATAACACTGAAGCTTTCTTT. The variable domain in full, with the rest retrieved from reference TRBV7-3 and TRBJ1-1, is GAGVSQTPSNKVTEKGKYVELRCDPISGHTALYWYRQSLGQGPEFLIYFQGTGAADDSGLPNDRFFAVRPEGSVSTLKIQRTERGDSAVYLCASSLTGSHNTEAFFGQGTRLTVV.

The chain joins TRBV28 to TRBJ1-2; D remains ambiguous. Trimming cost V 8 bases and J 3 bases, with 13 bases left between them. This CDR3 contains 13 residues. Germline V gene data show CDR1 as MDHEN and CDR2 as SYDVKM. The CDR3 region has the DNA TGTGCCAGCTTCCGGAGGGATGACTATGGCTACACCTTC. Its protein product is CASFRRDDYGYTF.